The following is a T cell receptor (beta chain) sequence with its context. Its cognate antigen is unknown. The data are from a study of cytomegalovirus exposure and HLA in healthy donors. Study-level findings and limits: In a later analysis, at a false discovery rate of 0.05, about 16,000 TCR beta sequences matched HLA alleles. The study reported that TCR beta sequences accurately predicted HLA-A and HLA-B alleles in most subjects.

Use of 60 Vbeta and 13 Jbeta primers characterized the PCR. Generated by immunoSEQ multiplex PCR, the TCRdb table keeps only in-frame clones and is missing some. The table has over 120,000 clones, roughly 80% seen once. The length of the CDR3 is 15 residues. From germline, CDR1 is SGHNT and CDR2 YYREEE (reference sequence). This TCR derives from a woman between 25 and 40 years old in good health and CMV-seronegative. V gene TRBV5-4 combines with J gene TRBJ2-5; the D gene is possibly TRBD2 (5 bases). The J call may not be correct, given that the DNA end is closer to TRBJ2-7. Sequenced: PBMCs. The CDR3 bases are TGTGCCAGCAGCTTGAAGGGCGGGCTCTCCTACGAGCAGTACTTC. It specifies CASSLKGGLSYEQYF.